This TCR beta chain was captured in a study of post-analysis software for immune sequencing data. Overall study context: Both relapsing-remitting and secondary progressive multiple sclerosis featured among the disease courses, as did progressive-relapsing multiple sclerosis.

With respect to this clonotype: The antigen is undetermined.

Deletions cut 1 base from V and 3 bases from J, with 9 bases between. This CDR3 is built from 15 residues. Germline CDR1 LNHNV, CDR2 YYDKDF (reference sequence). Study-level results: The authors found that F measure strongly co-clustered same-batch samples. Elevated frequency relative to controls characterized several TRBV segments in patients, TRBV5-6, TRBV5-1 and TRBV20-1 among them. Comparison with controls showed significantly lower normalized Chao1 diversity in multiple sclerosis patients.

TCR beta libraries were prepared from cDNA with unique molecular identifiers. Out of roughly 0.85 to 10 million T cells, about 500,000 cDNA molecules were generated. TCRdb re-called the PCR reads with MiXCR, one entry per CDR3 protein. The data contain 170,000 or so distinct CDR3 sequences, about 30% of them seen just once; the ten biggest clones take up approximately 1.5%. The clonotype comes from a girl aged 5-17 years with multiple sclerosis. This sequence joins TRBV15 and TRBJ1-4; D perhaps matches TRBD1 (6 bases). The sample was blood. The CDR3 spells CATSRVGAANEKLFF. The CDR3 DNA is TGTGCCACCAGCAGAGTGGGGGCGGCTAATGAAAAACTGTTTTTT.